This T cell receptor (beta chain) is drawn from a study of shared clonotypes between healthy human individuals. Overall study findings and caveats: Tissue TCR repertoires likely differ from these blood-only repertoires.

Sequencing used immunoSEQ multiplex PCR; TCRdb keeps in-frame clones, though not all of them. The sample carries roughly 590,000 clones, roughly 95% recorded once. Of note for this clone: The antigen remains undetermined.

This CDR3 has 14 amino acids. CDR1 is MDHEN, CDR2 SYDVKM, per germline. Trimming shortened V by 6 bases and J by 5 bases, and 17 bases separated the two germline ends. CD45RO-negative CD8 cells positively selected for CCR7 made up the naive population, which excluded terminally differentiated effector memory CD45RA+ cells. The chain recombines TRBV28 with TRBJ2-7; no firm D call. The TCR originated in a woman aged 25-40 years in good health. Specimen: naive CD8+ T cells sorted from blood. The CDR3 loop is CASSLLRRSHEQYF. The DNA of the CDR3 is TGTGCCAGCAGCTTACTTCGGAGATCGCACGAGCAGTACTTC.